This TCR beta chain was documented in a study of blood T cell repertoires in COVID-19. Between the trimmed V and J ends, which lost 6 bases and 0 bases, there was a span of 8 bases. From germline, CDR1 is MNHEY and CDR2 SVGAGI. The CDR3 is 14 residues long. Profiling relied on immunoSEQ multiplex PCR, and the TCRdb table lists in-frame clones only, not all of them. The table includes 400,000 to 500,000 clones, about 88% detected once. This clone appeared a single time. The receptor's source is a woman between 18 and 30 years old who had been exposed to COVID-19. Sequencing was performed on PBMCs or T cells enriched from blood (not recorded which). The chain joins TRBV6-5 to TRBJ2-2; D is unresolved. CDR3: CASRFPANTGELFF. In DNA form, the CDR3 reads TGTGCCAGCAGGTTTCCGGCGAACACCGGGGAGCTGTTTTTT.